The sequence of this T cell receptor beta chain was determined in a study of shared clonotypes between healthy human individuals. This clone occurred once. The antigen remains undetermined. The CDR3 covers 14 residues. CDR1 and CDR2 (germline): MNHNS, SASEGT. The junction had 7 bases not matched to a gene; V was cut back by 6 bases and J by 4 bases. Study-wide points: The low donor count limited represented genetic and exposure-history diversity.

Here immunoSEQ multiplex PCR was the method, and the copy in TCRdb shows in-frame clones only, minus some. The sample records 1,500,000 or so clones, just under 99% being singletons. The origin of this receptor is a man between 25 and 39 years old in good health. The sample taken for sequencing was naive CD4+ T cells sorted from blood. Specified subset: CD45RA+ positively selected. The rearrangement uses TRBV6-1 and TRBJ2-5; the match to TRBD2 covers 8 bases. The CDR3 nucleotides are TGTGCCAGCAGCCCTCCGGGAGGGCTAGAGACCCAGTACTTC. It specifies CASSPPGGLETQYF.